These T cell receptor beta chains were read from a single sample in a study of cytomegalovirus exposure and HLA in healthy donors. Assay: immunoSEQ multiplex PCR; the TCRdb copy retains only in-frame clones and omits some. The sample has 150,000 to 200,000 clones; 81% are singletons. Material for sequencing was PBMCs. These receptors came from a man over 45 in good health and CMV-seropositive. CDR3s include the opening cysteine and the closing phenylalanine or tryptophan. Each record gives: D gene, V gene, clone size, J gene, CDR3 protein, CDR3 DNA. A D gene is named only where the DNA matches it firmly. Rows give clone size only sometimes, using once, few, many, or a class for an expanded clone.

>TRBD2|TRBV7-3|once|TRBJ2-3
CASSLGRGGFSTDTQYF
TGTGCCAGCAGCCTTGGTCGCGGGGGGTTCAGCACAGATACGCAGTATTTT
>NA|TRBV6-5|NA|TRBJ1-2
CASSWRAGNYGYTF
TGTGCCAGCAGTTGGAGGGCGGGGAACTATGGCTACACCTTC
>NA|TRBV19|NA|TRBJ1-2
CASTSVSTNYGYTF
NA
>NA|TRBV6-5|NA|TRBJ2-1
CASSYDTRNNEQFF
TGTGCCAGCAGTTACGATACACGCAACAATGAGCAGTTCTTC
>TRBD1|TRBV7-9|NA|TRBJ1-5
CASSLAGTGGIDQPQHF
TGTGCCAGCAGCTTAGCTGGGACAGGGGGCATCGATCAGCCCCAGCATTTT
>TRBD1|TRBV29-1|NA|TRBJ2-7
CSAADEGTGGYEQYF
TGCAGCGCCGCTGATGAGGGGACAGGGGGCTACGAGCAGTACTTC
>TRBD1|TRBV7-9|few|TRBJ2-2
CASSPTRDRTGELFF
TGTGCCAGCAGCCCAACCCGGGACAGGACCGGGGAGCTGTTTTTT
>TRBD1|TRBV6-6|NA|TRBJ2-7
CASITGTGGGEQYF
TGTGCCAGCATCACCGGGACAGGGGGCGGCGAGCAGTACTTC
>NA|TRBV5-1|NA|TRBJ2-7
CASNPGQGSYEQYF
TGCGCCAGCAACCCTGGGCAAGGCTCCTACGAGCAGTACTTC
>TRBD2|TRBV7-8|NA|TRBJ2-1
CASRLAGDNEQFF
TGTGCCAGCAGGCTAGCGGGGGACAATGAGCAGTTCTTC
>NA|TRBV5-1|NA|TRBJ1-4
CASSPRLATNEKLFF
TGCGCCAGCAGCCCCAGACTAGCAACTAATGAAAAACTGTTTTTT
>NA|TRBV9|NA|TRBJ1-1
CASSRLVRVGNTEAFF
TGTGCCAGCAGCCGTTTAGTGAGGGTCGGGAACACTGAAGCTTTCTTT
>TRBD2|TRBV5-1|few|TRBJ2-5
CASSPSGGQETQYF
TGCGCCAGCAGTCCTAGCGGGGGGCAAGAGACCCAGTACTTC
>TRBD1|TRBV7-3|NA|TRBJ2-1
CASQGTGSYNEQFF
TGTGCCAGTCAGGGGACAGGGTCCTACAATGAGCAGTTCTTC
>NA|TRBV2|NA|TRBJ1-1
CASSEPPYRALNTEAFF
TGTGCCAGCAGTGAACCCCCCTACAGGGCTTTGAACACTGAAGCTTTCTTT
>TRBD2|TRBV29-1|NA|TRBJ2-5
CSVDLAGRETQYF
TGCAGCGTTGATCTAGCGGGGAGGGAGACCCAGTACTTC
>NA|TRBV30|once|TRBJ1-1
CAWSEQTSKNTEAFF
TGTGCCTGGAGCGAACAGACATCTAAGAACACTGAAGCTTTCTTT
>TRBD2|TRBV18|NA|TRBJ2-1
CASSPGEGRNEQFF
TGTGCCAGCTCACCAGGGGAGGGCCGCAATGAGCAGTTCTTC
>TRBD1|TRBV7-9|NA|TRBJ1-2
CASRDRDYGYTF
TGTGCCAGCAGGGACAGGGACTATGGCTACACCTTC
>NA|TRBV29-1|NA|TRBJ2-2
CSVSPSTGELFF
TGCAGCGTTTCCCCATCCACCGGGGAGCTGTTTTTT
>NA|TRBV5-1|NA|TRBJ2-7
CASSRGATSSYEQYF
TGCGCCAGCAGCCGGGGGGCTACGAGCTCCTACGAGCAGTACTTC
>TRBD1|TRBV5-6|once|TRBJ1-1
CASSTRGTEAFF
TGTGCCAGCAGCACCAGGGGGACTGAAGCTTTCTTT
>TRBD1|TRBV10-3|once|TRBJ1-2
CAINRDRGLYGYTF
TGTGCCATCAACCGGGACAGGGGGCTTTATGGCTACACCTTC
>TRBD1|TRBV4-2|NA|TRBJ2-3
CASSQEGTGGPDTQYF
TGTGCCAGCAGCCAAGAAGGGACAGGGGGCCCAGATACGCAGTATTTT
>TRBD1|TRBV6-1|NA|TRBJ1-1
CASSYKRQGGEAFF
TGTGCCAGCAGCTATAAGCGACAGGGCGGTGAAGCTTTCTTT
>TRBD1|TRBV7-2|NA|TRBJ2-7
CASSAVTGISEQYF
TGTGCCAGCAGCGCGGTGACAGGGATATCCGAGCAGTACTTC
>TRBD1|TRBV9|NA|TRBJ2-1
CASSPGRGTYNEQFF
TGTGCCAGCAGCCCCGGCAGGGGGACCTACAATGAGCAGTTCTTC
>TRBD1|TRBV19|NA|TRBJ1-2
CASSTQTGRRNGYTF
TGTGCCAGTAGCACTCAGACAGGGAGGAGGAATGGCTACACCTTC
>TRBD2|TRBV18|NA|TRBJ2-1
CASSPSGSWYNEQFF
TGTGCCAGCTCTCCTAGCGGGAGTTGGTACAATGAGCAGTTCTTC
>TRBD2|TRBV7-3|NA|TRBJ2-5
CASSPTGGDGTQYF
TGTGCCAGCAGCCCGACGGGGGGGGATGGGACCCAGTACTTC
>TRBD2|TRBV6-6|NA|TRBJ2-7
CASTYGGASSWQYF
TGTGCCAGCACCTACGGGGGGGCAAGTTCCTGGCAGTACTTC
>NA|TRBV7-9|NA|TRBJ1-2
CASSKDIPQKGYTF
TGTGCCAGCAGCAAGGACATCCCCCAGAAGGGCTACACCTTC
>TRBD2|TRBV7-3|NA|TRBJ2-1
CASSSSGGVSYNEQFF
TGTGCCAGCAGCTCTAGCGGGGGGGTCTCCTACAATGAGCAGTTCTTC
>NA|TRBV6-1|few|TRBJ2-1
CASSLQYRDEQFF
TGTGCCAGCAGTCTCCAGTACCGGGATGAGCAGTTCTTC
>NA|TRBV11-2|NA|TRBJ2-1
CASSTHEYNEQFF
TGTGCCAGCAGCACACACGAATACAATGAGCAGTTCTTC
>NA|TRBV7-9|once|TRBJ2-2
CASSLGSGTGELFF
TGTGCCAGCAGCTTGGGTTCGGGCACCGGGGAGCTGTTTTTT
>TRBD1|TRBV5-1|NA|TRBJ2-5
CASSPGQGEETQYF
TGCGCCAGCAGTCCTGGCCAGGGGGAAGAGACCCAGTACTTC
>NA|TRBV7-9|NA|TRBJ1-2
CAIALSGGAGDGYTF
TGTGCCATCGCTCTCTCCGGTGGGGCAGGGGATGGCTACACCTTC
>NA|TRBV11-2|NA|TRBJ1-1
CASSFIPGNTEAFF
TGTGCCAGCAGCTTCATTCCAGGGAACACTGAAGCTTTCTTT
>NA|TRBV7-9|NA|TRBJ2-1
CASGWGEVYNEQFF
TGTGCCAGCGGATGGGGGGAGGTCTACAATGAGCAGTTCTTC
>TRBD1|TRBV6-5|NA|TRBJ1-4
CASSYTDRASNEKLFF
TGTGCCAGCAGTTACACCGACAGGGCCTCGAATGAAAAACTGTTTTTT
>NA|TRBV5-1|NA|TRBJ1-1
CASNQGLNTEAFF
TGCGCCAGCAACCAGGGGCTTAACACTGAAGCTTTCTTT
>TRBD1|TRBV11-3|NA|TRBJ2-5
CASSPGTGVRQETQYF
TGTGCCAGCAGCCCCGGGACAGGGGTCCGCCAAGAGACCCAGTACTTC
>TRBD1|TRBV6-6|NA|TRBJ1-1
CASTHRGSTEAFF
TGTGCCAGCACCCACAGGGGGAGCACTGAAGCTTTCTTT
>NA|TRBV5-1|NA|TRBJ1-6
CASSLGSGHQGSPLHF
TGCGCCAGCAGCTTGGGGTCGGGTCATCAGGGTTCACCCCTCCACTTT
>NA|TRBV11-3|NA|TRBJ2-7
CASSLEQTYEQYF
TGTGCCAGCAGCTTAGAACAGACCTACGAGCAGTACTTC
>TRBD1|TRBV7-9|NA|TRBJ1-1
CASSYKDREAFF
TGTGCCAGCAGCTATAAGGACAGGGAAGCTTTCTTT